One sample yielded the 16 T cell receptor beta chains listed below, sequenced in a study of OX40 agonist ivuxolimab in advanced cancers. The data were produced by immunoSEQ multiplex PCR, yet TCRdb's version contains in-frame clones alone and is incomplete. The profile shows about 77,000 clones, roughly 91% of them singletons. Sample: CD4+ or CD8+ T cells sorted from blood, taken in a trial of the OX40 agonist ivuxolimab. Every receptor here comes from an adult with an advanced solid tumor such as melanoma, head and neck, liver or kidney cancer.

The J gene is TRBJ2-3, the V gene TRBV11-2; D is possibly TRBD1 or TRBD2 (5 bases each). CDR1 is SGHAT and CDR2 is FQNNGV in the germline V gene. CDR3 size: 13 residues. V was pared by 5 bases and J by 4 bases, with 10 bases between. CDR3 residues: CASSHGTADTQYF. Written as DNA, the CDR3 is TGTGCCAGCAGCCATGGGACCGCAGATACGCAGTATTTT.

The chain combines TRBV15 with TRBJ1-4; no definite D call. Per germline, CDR1 LNHNV and CDR2 YYDKDF (reference sequence). Trimming cost V 1 base and J 5 bases, with 11 bases left between them. The CDR3 length is 15 residues. The CDR3 nucleotides are TGTGCCACCAGCAGAGCCACGGTCCCAAATGAAAAACTGTTTTTT. Translating it yields CATSRATVPNEKLFF.

The chain employs TRBV7-9 and TRBJ1-5; unclear D gene. The germline CDR1 and CDR2 sequences are SEHNR and FQNEAQ (reference sequence). CDR3 length: 13 residues. V was cut by 8 bases and J by 1 base, with 9 bases left in between. CDR3 region: CASRANSNQPQHF. The CDR3 region has the DNA TGTGCCAGCCGGGCTAACAGCAATCAGCCCCAGCATTTT.

The J gene is TRBJ1-5, the V gene TRBV11-1; TRBD1 might be the D (6 bases). Trimming took 6 bases from V and 4 from J, leaving 10 bases between them. This CDR3 has 13 residues. Germline CDR1 SGHAT, CDR2 FQDESV (reference sequence). The CDR3 nucleotides read TGTGCCAGCAGTCCAGGGGCGAATCAGCCCCAGCATTTT. It is translated as CASSPGANQPQHF.

The chain carries TRBV18 and TRBJ1-1; 7 nucleotides agree with TRBD1. Losses at the gene ends were 6 bases for V and 0 bases for J; bases not matched to a gene: 7. Germline V gives CDR1 KGHSH, CDR2 LQKENI. This CDR3 has 15 residues. CDR3 loop: CASSRLGTVNTEAFF. Written as DNA, the CDR3 is TGTGCCAGCTCGAGACTCGGGACAGTGAACACTGAAGCTTTCTTT.

The chain carries TRBV9 and TRBJ2-1; D may be TRBD1 or TRBD2 (6 bases each). CDR1 is SGDLS, CDR2 YYNGEE, per germline. The V end was cut by 2 bases, the J end by 2 bases, with 17 bases between. The CDR3 is 17 amino acids. CDR3 protein: CASSVEPGATAYNEQFF. CDR3 in DNA: TGTGCCAGCAGCGTCGAACCGGGGGCCACAGCCTACAATGAGCAGTTCTTC. The full variable domain, its missing parts supplied by reference TRBV9 and TRBJ2-1, is DSGVTQTPKHLITATGQRVTLRCSPRSGDLSVYWYQQSLDQGLQFLIQYYNGEERAKGNILERFSAQQFPDLHSELNLSSLELGDSALYFCASSVEPGATAYNEQFFGPGTRLTVL.

The J gene is TRBJ1-4, the V gene TRBV29-1; 7 bases are shared with TRBD1. The V gene's germline CDR1 is SQVTM and CDR2 ANQGSEA. The CDR3 totals 14 residues. V was pared by 4 bases and J by 6 bases, with 8 bases of the junction left unmatched. CDR3 loop: CSVGSGGNDEKLFF. Written as DNA, the CDR3 is TGCAGCGTTGGGTCAGGGGGGAATGATGAAAAACTGTTTTTT.

The chain is built from TRBV5-4 and TRBJ2-2; D is uncertain. CDR3 length: 15 amino acids. Germline values: CDR1 SGHNT, CDR2 YYREEE (reference sequence). Trimming shortened V by 3 bases and J by 6 bases, and 15 bases separated the two germline ends. The CDR3 is CASSSATLGSGELFF. The CDR3 region has the DNA TGTGCCAGCAGCTCCGCAACTCTAGGATCCGGGGAGCTGTTTTTT.

The V call is TRBV6-1, the J call TRBJ2-1; 8 nucleotides match TRBD2. CDR1 is MNHNS and CDR2 is SASEGT in the germline V gene. Losses at the gene ends were 6 bases for V and 10 bases for J; bases not matched to a gene: 11. The CDR3 has 14 residues. This CDR3 is CASRKTSEFNEQFF. The CDR3 region has the DNA TGTGCCAGCAGAAAGACTAGCGAGTTTAACGAGCAGTTCTTC.

V gene TRBV5-1 combines with J gene TRBJ1-2; D uncertain. Trimming cost V 4 bases and J 4 bases, with 17 bases left between them. The CDR3 extends over 15 amino acids. CDR1 is SGHRS, CDR2 YFSETQ, per germline. CDR3 DNA: TGCGCCAGCAGCCCGCAGGTTGATCTCCTCTATGGCTACACCTTC. Protein product: CASSPQVDLLYGYTF.

The chain combines TRBV5-8 with TRBJ1-6, with D perhaps matching TRBD1 (6 bases). Trimming stripped 3 bases from V and 4 bases from J, with 8 bases between. The CDR3 contains 14 residues. CDR1 is SGHTS and CDR2 is YDEGEE in the germline V gene. This CDR3 is CASSSGQYNSPLHF. The CDR3, as DNA: TGTGCCAGCAGCTCCGGACAGTATAATTCACCCCTCCACTTT. The full variable domain, with the rest looked up from reference TRBV5-8 and TRBJ1-6, is EAGVTQSPTHLIKTRGQQATLRCSPISGHTSVYWYQQALGLGLQFLLWYDEGEERNRGNFPPRFSGRQFPNYSSELNVNALELEDSALYLCASSSGQYNSPLHFGNGTRLTVT.

This chain connects TRBV7-9 to TRBJ2-2; TRBD1 aligns across 8 bases. The germline CDR1 and CDR2 sequences are SEHNR and FQNEAQ (reference sequence). J was trimmed by 0 bases and V by 6 bases; bases with no gene match: 9. The CDR3 has 17 amino acids. CDR3: CASSPPGQGSNTGELFF. The CDR3 region has the DNA TGTGCCAGCAGTCCGCCAGGACAGGGATCGAACACCGGGGAGCTGTTTTTT.

CDR3 sequence reads: CAWSVLAGGGYGYTF. The DNA of the CDR3 is TGTGCCTGGAGTGTACTGGCAGGGGGCGGCTATGGCTACACCTTC. The chain employs TRBV30 and TRBJ1-2; 8 bases match TRBD1. J lost 4 bases, V lost 0 bases, and 7 bases had no gene match. The length of the CDR3 is 15 residues. Germline V gene data show CDR1 as GTSNPN and CDR2 as SVGIG (reference sequence).

This clone has a single count. This chain joins TRBV6-1 and TRBJ2-7; 9 bases map to TRBD2. The CDR3 runs 14 residues. Germline V lookup: CDR1 MNHNS, CDR2 SASEGT. Germline trimming cut 7 bases from V and 2 bases from J; bases unmatched to any gene: 6. CDR3 in amino acids: CASIPVAGAYEQYF. The CDR3 DNA follows: TGTGCCAGCATACCGGTAGCGGGGGCCTACGAGCAGTACTTC.

This chain connects TRBV5-1 to TRBJ2-2; 8 nucleotides line up with TRBD1. V shed 2 bases and J 5 bases; nucleotides not matched to a gene: 2. The V gene's germline CDR1 is SGHRS and CDR2 YFSETQ. The CDR3 length is 14 residues. DNA for the CDR3: TGCGCCAGCAGCTTTCAGGGGGCAACCGGGGAGCTGTTTTTT. This encodes CASSFQGATGELFF.

The chain recombines TRBV19 with TRBJ1-5; 9 nucleotides align to TRBD1. The CDR3 has 16 amino acids. With V trimmed by 5 bases and J by 7 bases, 12 bases remained unmatched. In germline, CDR1 is LNHDA, CDR2 SQIVND (reference sequence). DNA for the CDR3: TGTGCCAGTAGTCAAACCGGGACAGGGTCCTTCCAGCCCCAGCATTTT. Its protein is CASSQTGTGSFQPQHF.